A selection of T cell receptor beta chains follows, all from one sample in a study of response to subunit inactivated influenza vaccine. MiXCR was run by TCRdb on the RT-PCR reads, yielding one entry per CDR3 protein. Of about 480,000 distinct CDR3 sequences in the sample, less than 30% were seen once. Here the sequenced sample was CD4+ T cells sorted from PBMCs, taken 5 days after vaccination. Receptors were obtained from a man aged 45 to 65 who received an inactivated influenza vaccine. The conserved cysteine and the conserved F or W are not part of the CDR3 here. The D gene is left open where the match is weak.

>-|TRBV20-1
SARETGALAYEQY
>TRBD2|TRBV4-2
ASSSRLAGVTDTQY
>TRBD1|TRBV20-1
SAQGQLTYEQY
>-|TRBV24-1
ATSVQGPDPTQY
>-|TRBV28
ASTPLGSYTYEQY
>-|TRBV7-6
ASSWRTGQPQH
>TRBD2|TRBV18
ASSPPSGSYNEQF
>-|TRBV5-1
ASNDGTSYNEQF
>TRBD1|TRBV4-1
ASSQPDRGASEQF
>TRBD2|TRBV15
ATSREWAGAGTGELF
>TRBD1|TRBV20-1
SARGRTGVGYT
>TRBD2|TRBV5-1
ASSKTSGVSTDTQY
>-|TRBV10-3
ATVGGSNEQY
>-|TRBV20-1
SATLATEQY
>TRBD2|TRBV20-1
SARGSGRVSYNEQF
>-|TRBV29-1
SVFQGGYT
>-|TRBV4-3
ASSQVGINSPLH
>-|TRBV28
ASSLGDAGSTEAF
>TRBD2|TRBV11-2
ASSQGTSGDHEQY
>TRBD1|TRBV5-6
ASSLEGARGSSQH
>TRBD1|TRBV6-5
ASSYLQGAGYT